These T cell receptor beta chains were read from a single sample in a study of shared clonotypes between healthy human individuals. Clones were read by immunoSEQ multiplex PCR, and TCRdb kept only the in-frame ones, dropping some. This sample yields some 2,400,000 clones, of which more than 90% are seen a single time; approximately 0.13% belongs to the top ten. Sequenced sample: naive CD4+ T cells sorted from blood. These receptor sequences come from a man in his late teens or twenties in good health. Both conserved end residues are part of each CDR3. D genes are given only for firm matches. Size values are once, few and many counts, or a class for expanded clones, and some rows have none.

TRBJ2-1 | - | - | TRBV4-1 | TGCGCCAGCAGCCCGGATACGGGATTCTATAACAATGAGCAGTTCTTC | CASSPDTGFYNNEQFF
TRBJ1-4 | - | - | TRBV29-1 | TGCAGCGTACCGCCCAGGGCCCGCAGGGATGAAAAACTGTTTTTT | CSVPPRARRDEKLFF
TRBJ1-6 | - | TRBD1 | TRBV6-6 | TGTGCCAGCAGAGGACAGGGCGGATCACCCCTCCACTTT | CASRGQGGSPLHF
TRBJ2-3 | - | - | TRBV10-1 | TGCGCCAGCAGTGAGTCCGCCCTCCTAGGGGGCACAGATACGCAGTATTTT | CASSESALLGGTDTQYF
TRBJ1-1 | once | - | TRBV6-5 | TGTGCCAGCAGTTATGCCGTCAGGGGGAACACTGAAGCTTTCTTT | CASSYAVRGNTEAFF
TRBJ1-1 | - | - | TRBV2 | TGTGCCAGCAGTGCCCTAGGGTGGCGCACTGAAGCTTTCTTT | CASSALGWRTEAFF
TRBJ1-6 | - | - | TRBV5-6 | TGTGCCAGCAGCTCAAACTGGGATAGGAGCTCCTATAATTCACCCCTCCACTTT | CASSSNWDRSSYNSPLHF
TRBJ2-2 | - | - | TRBV18 | TGTGCCAGCTCACCGGACAGTTTGACCGGGGAGCTGTTTTTT | CASSPDSLTGELFF
TRBJ1-2 | - | - | TRBV20-1 | TGCAGTGCTGGCGGATCGTGGGGCTACACCTTC | CSAGGSWGYTF
TRBJ2-5 | once | - | TRBV29-1 | TGCAGCGTTGAGACAGGAGGAGAGACCCAGTACTTC | CSVETGGETQYF
TRBJ1-6 | - | - | TRBV4-1 | TGCGCCAGCAGCCCGAGGGAATCCTATAATTCACCCCTCCACTTT | CASSPRESYNSPLHF
TRBJ1-1 | - | - | TRBV7-8 | TGTGCCAGCAGCTTAGTAGGGGCAGGGACTGAAGCTTTCTTT | CASSLVGAGTEAFF
TRBJ2-1 | - | TRBD2 | TRBV2 | TGTGCCAGCAGTGGACAGCCACCGGGACTAGTCTCCCGTGAGCAGTTCTTC | CASSGQPPGLVSREQFF
TRBJ1-2 | - | - | TRBV28 | TGTGCCAGCAGTTTAAAAGGGTACGGCTACACCTTC | CASSLKGYGYTF
TRBJ2-5 | - | - | TRBV5-6 | TGTGCCAGCATTCAGGGGAGATTGGGGGTGTTAGGAGAGACCCAGTACTTC | CASIQGRLGVLGETQYF
TRBJ2-7 | - | - | TRBV7-9 | TGTGCCAGCAGCGTCGGACGGAGCTACGAGCAGTACTTC | CASSVGRSYEQYF
TRBJ2-2 | - | TRBD1 | TRBV5-1 | TGCGCCAGCACTAGTTCGGGGACAGCGAACACCGGGGAGCTGTTTTTT | CASTSSGTANTGELFF
TRBJ2-1 | once | - | TRBV4-3 | TGCGCCAGCAGCCAAGATGGACGGCGAGAGGATGGGCAGTTCTTC | CASSQDGRREDGQFF
TRBJ2-7 | - | - | TRBV12-2 | TGTGCAAGTCGCTTAGGATGGACAGGGGGCTCCTACGAGCAGTACTTC | CASRLGWTGGSYEQYF